These 3 T cell receptor beta chains were sequenced from one sample in a study of cytomegalovirus exposure and HLA in healthy donors (dated by TCRdb to the late 2010s). Libraries were constructed by the immunoSEQ multiplex PCR assay. TCRdb holds this immuneACCESS table with in-frame rearrangements only. Some clones are missing; in checked studies, unresolved V genes explain under half, and the rest has no known cause. This sample holds 170,000 or so clones; about 80% were observed only once. Around 2.8% of the sample is in the top ten clones. Sequencing was performed on PBMCs. These receptors were taken from a woman younger than 30 in good health and CMV-seropositive.

V and J are TRBV16 and TRBJ1-5, with D unresolved. The V gene lost 1 base and the J gene lost 4 bases, with 5 bases spanning the gap. Germline values: CDR1 KGHSY, CDR2 FQNENV. This CDR3 comprises 13 residues. For the CDR3, the DNA is TGTGCCAGCAGCCAATATCAGAATCAGCCCCAGCATTTT. It is translated as CASSQYQNQPQHF.

This chain links TRBV6-1 with TRBJ1-2; the match to TRBD1 covers 7 bases. The CDR3 is made up of 15 amino acids. V shed 2 bases and J 6 bases; nucleotides not matched to a gene: 9. Germline V gene data show CDR1 as MNHNS and CDR2 as SASEGT. The CDR3 region has the DNA TGTGCCAGCAGTGAACTTGACAGGGCAATCCATGGCTACACCTTC. Translated: CASSELDRAIHGYTF.

The genes are TRBV18 and TRBJ2-7; the D is unclear. Germline V gene data show CDR1 as KGHSH and CDR2 as LQKENI. The CDR3 consists of 12 residues. The V end was cut by 3 bases, the J end by 6 bases, with 9 bases between. As DNA, the CDR3 is TGTGCCAGCTCACCGTCCGGTCGCGAGCAGTACTTC. This codes for CASSPSGREQYF.